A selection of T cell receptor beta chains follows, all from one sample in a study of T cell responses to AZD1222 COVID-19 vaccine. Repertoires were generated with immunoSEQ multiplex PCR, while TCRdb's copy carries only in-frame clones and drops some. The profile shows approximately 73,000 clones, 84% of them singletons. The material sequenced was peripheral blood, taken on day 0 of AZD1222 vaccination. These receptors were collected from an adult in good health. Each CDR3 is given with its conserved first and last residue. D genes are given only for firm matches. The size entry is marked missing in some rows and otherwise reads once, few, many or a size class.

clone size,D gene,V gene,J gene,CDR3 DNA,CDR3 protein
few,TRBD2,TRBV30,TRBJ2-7,TGTGCCTCTATGAGTGATGGGCGGGGGACCTCCTACGAGCAGTACTTC,CASMSDGRGTSYEQYF
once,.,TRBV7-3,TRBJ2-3,TGTGCCAGCAGCTCTTGGGGCTCTAGCACAGATACGCAGTATTTT,CASSSWGSSTDTQYF
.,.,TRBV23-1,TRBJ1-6,TGCGCCAGCAGATCAGACCGGGACAACAATTCACCCCTCCACTTT,CASRSDRDNNSPLHF
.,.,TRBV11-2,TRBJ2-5,TGTGCCAGCAACTCGGGAATCCAAGAGACCCAGTACTTC,CASNSGIQETQYF
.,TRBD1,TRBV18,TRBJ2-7,TGTGCCAGCTCACAAGGAATGACCGGGACAGGGTTTGGTGACGAGCAGTACTTC,CASSQGMTGTGFGDEQYF
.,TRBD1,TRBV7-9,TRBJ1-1,TGTGCCAGCAGACCGACAGGGAGGGACACTGAAGCTTTCTTT,CASRPTGRDTEAFF
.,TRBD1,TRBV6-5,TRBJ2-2,TGTGCCAGCAGCCTTAAAGGGGGCTATGGCGGGGAGCTGTTTTTT,CASSLKGGYGGELFF
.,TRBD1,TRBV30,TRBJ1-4,TGTGCCTGGAGTGATGGGACAGGGACCGAAAAACTGTTTTTT,CAWSDGTGTEKLFF
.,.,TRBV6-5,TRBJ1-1,TGTGCCAGCAGTTACTCTGGGGGGAACACTGAAGCTTTCTTT,CASSYSGGNTEAFF
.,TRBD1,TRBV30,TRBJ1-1,TGTGCCTGGAGTCGATCCGGGACAGGTGAAGCTTTCTTT,CAWSRSGTGEAFF
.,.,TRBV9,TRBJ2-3,TGTGCCAGCAATATGAATGGACTAAGCACAGATACGCAGTATTTT,CASNMNGLSTDTQYF
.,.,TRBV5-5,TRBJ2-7,TGTGCCAGCAGCTTTCCGAGCGGCTACGAGCAGTACTTC,CASSFPSGYEQYF
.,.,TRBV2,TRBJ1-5,TGTGCCAGCAGCGGGACGGCGAATCAGCCCCAGCATTTT,CASSGTANQPQHF
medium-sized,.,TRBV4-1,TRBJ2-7,TGCGCCAGCAGCCAAGTATCCGGGGGCCGCTACGAGCAGTACTTC,CASSQVSGGRYEQYF
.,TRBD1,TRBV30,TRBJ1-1,TGTGCCTGCAACAGGGGGCCCACTGAAGCTTTCTTT,CACNRGPTEAFF
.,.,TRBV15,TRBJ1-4,TGTGCCACCAGCAGGGGTTGGGGGGCGCGAGGTGAAAAACTGTTTTTT,CATSRGWGARGEKLFF
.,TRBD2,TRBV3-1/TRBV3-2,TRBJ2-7,TGTGCCAGCAGCCAAGGCGGGGGGAAATACGAGCAGTACTTC,CASSQGGGKYEQYF
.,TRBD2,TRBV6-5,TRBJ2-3,TGTGCCAGCAGTTACTCGGGGACTAGCGGGGCAGATACGCAGTATTTT,CASSYSGTSGADTQYF
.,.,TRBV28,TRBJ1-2,TGTGCCAGCAGCCGCAATCCAGGATACTATGGCTACACCTTC,CASSRNPGYYGYTF
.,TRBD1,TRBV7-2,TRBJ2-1,TGTGCCAGCAGCTTAGCAGGGGGCGCGTACAATGAGCAGTTCTTC,CASSLAGGAYNEQFF
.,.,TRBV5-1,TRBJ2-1,TGCGCCAGCAGCTTGGATGACTACAATGAGCAGTTCTTC,CASSLDDYNEQFF
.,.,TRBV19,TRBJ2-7,TGTGCCAGTAGTATGCTGGCATTTCCCTACGAGCAGTACTTC,CASSMLAFPYEQYF
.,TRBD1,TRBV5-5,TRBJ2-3,TGTGCCAGCAGCCGGACAGGCAAACCCCCAGATACGCAGTATTTT,CASSRTGKPPDTQYF
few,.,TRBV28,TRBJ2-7,TGTGCCAGCAGTTTAGGGCAGTACGAGCAGTACTTC,CASSLGQYEQYF
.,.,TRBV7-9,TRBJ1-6,TGTGCCAGCAGCCCCGCCGATTCTGGGTATGGTTCACCCCTCCACTTT,CASSPADSGYGSPLHF
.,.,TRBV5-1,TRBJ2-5,TGCGCCAGCAGCCTCCCCCCGGGTGAGACCCAGTACTTC,CASSLPPGETQYF
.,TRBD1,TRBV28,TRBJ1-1,TGTGCCAGCAGGTCAAACCCAGACAGGGGAGCTTTCTTT,CASRSNPDRGAFF
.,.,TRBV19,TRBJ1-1,TGTGCCAGTCATTGGTTGGGTGAAGCTTTCTTT,CASHWLGEAFF
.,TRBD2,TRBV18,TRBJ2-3,TGTGCCAGCTCACTCGGGACTAGCGGGGGTACAGATACGCAGTATTTT,CASSLGTSGGTDTQYF
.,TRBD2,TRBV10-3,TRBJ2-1,TGTGCCACCGACCCTTCAGCGGGGGGGAAGCAGTTCTTC,CATDPSAGGKQFF
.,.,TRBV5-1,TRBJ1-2,TGCGCCAGCAGCTTGGTTTTAGGGCAGCCCGAGGTGGAGGCGATGGATGGCTACACCTTC,CASSLVLGQPEVEAMDGYTF
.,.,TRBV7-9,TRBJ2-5,TGTGCCAGCAGCTTCCGCGGTGGGGGGATGGGTGTAGAGACCCAGTACTTC,CASSFRGGGMGVETQYF